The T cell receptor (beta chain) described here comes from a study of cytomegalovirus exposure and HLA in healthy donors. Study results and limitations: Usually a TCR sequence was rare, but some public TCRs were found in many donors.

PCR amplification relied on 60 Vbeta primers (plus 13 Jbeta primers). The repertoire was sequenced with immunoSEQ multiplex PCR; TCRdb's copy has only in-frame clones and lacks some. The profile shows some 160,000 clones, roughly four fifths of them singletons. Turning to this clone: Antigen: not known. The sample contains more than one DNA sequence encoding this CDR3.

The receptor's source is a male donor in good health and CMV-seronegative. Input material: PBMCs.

The DNA for the CDR3 is TGTGCCAGCAGCCCACGGACAGAAGATACGCAGTATTTT. This sequence encodes CASSPRTEDTQYF. The rearrangement joins TRBV11-3 to TRBJ2-3; D is perhaps TRBD1 (6 bases). V was clipped by 5 bases and J by 5 bases, with 11 bases between them. The CDR3 is made up of 13 amino acids. The germline V gene encodes CDR1 SGHNT and CDR2 YENEEA. Full variable domain (rest looked up from reference TRBV11-3 and TRBJ2-3): EAGVVQSPRYKIIEKKQPVAFWCNPISGHNTLYWYLQNLGQGPELLIRYENEEAVDDSQLPKDRFSAERLKGVDSTLKIQPAELGDSAVYLCASSPRTEDTQYFGPGTRLTVL.